This entry concerns a single TCR beta chain. The sample comes from a study of CD8 T cells in Susac syndrome. Germline V gives CDR1 LNHNV, CDR2 YYDKDF (reference sequence). The junction had 12 bases not matched to a gene; V was cut back by 5 bases and J by 0 bases. The CDR3 length is 17 residues. RNA amounts of about 0.5 to 1 ug underwent reverse transcription with random hexamers. An immunoSEQ multiplex PCR amplified TCR beta CDR3 over 54 Vbeta and 13 Jbeta. MiXCR, applied by TCRdb to the immunoSEQ multiplex PCR reads, yields one record per CDR3 protein. The sample includes 95,000 to 150,000 distinct CDR3 sequences, over 85% of them seen just once.

The genes are TRBV15 and TRBJ1-2; TRBD1 agrees at 7 bases. Sequences were obtained from CD4+ T cells from PBMCs. The sequence came from a human donor in good health. CDR3 residues: CATSELDGQATNYGYTF. The CDR3 DNA reads TGTGCCACCAGCGAACTCGATGGACAGGCAACTAACTATGGCTACACCTTC.